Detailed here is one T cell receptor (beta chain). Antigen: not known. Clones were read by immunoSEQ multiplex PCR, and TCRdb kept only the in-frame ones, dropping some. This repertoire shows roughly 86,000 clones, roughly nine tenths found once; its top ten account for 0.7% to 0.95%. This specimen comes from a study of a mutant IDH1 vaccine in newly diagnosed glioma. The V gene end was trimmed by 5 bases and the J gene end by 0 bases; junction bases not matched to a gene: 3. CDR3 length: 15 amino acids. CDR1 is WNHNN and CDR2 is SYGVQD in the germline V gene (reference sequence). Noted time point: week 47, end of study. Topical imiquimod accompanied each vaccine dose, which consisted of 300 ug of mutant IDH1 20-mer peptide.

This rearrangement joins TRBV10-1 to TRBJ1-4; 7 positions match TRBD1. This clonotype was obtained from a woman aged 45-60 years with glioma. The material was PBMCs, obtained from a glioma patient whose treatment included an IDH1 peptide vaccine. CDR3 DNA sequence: TGCGCCAGCAGTTCCGGGACAGCAACTAATGAAAAACTGTTTTTT. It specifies CASSSGTATNEKLFF.